This entry lists 32 T cell receptor beta chains sequenced from one sample in a study of shared clonotypes between healthy human individuals. Data came from immunoSEQ multiplex PCR; TCRdb stores just in-frame clones and leaves some out. The data show more than 2,000,000 clones, 93% seen once. The specimen sequenced was naive CD4+ T cells from PBMCs. Subset noted: CD45RA+ positively selected. The receptors come from a man aged 18-30 years in good health. Some clones in this sample may be carry-over from other donors' samples.

This rearrangement joins TRBV21-1 to TRBJ1-2. TRBV21-1 has pseudogene status. This CDR3 is built from 18 residues. For the CDR3, the DNA is TGTGCCAGCAGCAAAGCCGGCCCAGGGATGGGACTAATCTATGGCTACACCTTC. Amino acid sequence: CASSKAGPGMGLIYGYTF.

Worth noting for this clone: The same CDR3 can be traced to other DNA sequences in this sample. The rearrangement uses TRBV18 and TRBJ2-7, with D perhaps given as TRBD1 or TRBD2 (5 bases each). The germline gives CDR1 KGHSH, CDR2 LQKENI. This CDR3 has 15 residues. With 2 bases removed from V and 0 bases from J, the gap between germline ends came to 11 bases. The CDR3 protein is CASSPGTVSSYEQYF. The CDR3 bases are TGTGCCAGCTCACCAGGGACGGTAAGCTCCTACGAGCAGTACTTC.

The chain employs TRBV18 and TRBJ2-5; TRBD1 or TRBD2 may be the D gene (5 bases each). Germline V gives CDR1 KGHSH, CDR2 LQKENI. With 4 bases removed from V and 2 bases from J, the gap between germline ends came to 14 bases. This CDR3 has 15 amino acids. Here the CDR3 reads CASSQTGTPQETQYF. The CDR3 DNA sequence: TGTGCCAGCTCACAGACTGGGACGCCTCAAGAGACCCAGTACTTC.

The chain recombines TRBV7-2 with TRBJ2-2; D may match TRBD1 or TRBD2 (7 bases each). From germline, CDR1 is SGHTA and CDR2 FQGNSA. The CDR3 loop spans 16 amino acids. Trimming took 6 bases from V and 6 from J, leaving 20 bases between them. The CDR3: CASRPAGRGRAGELFF. CDR3 in DNA: TGTGCCAGCAGGCCAGCGGGCAGGGGGAGGGCCGGGGAGCTGTTTTTT.

The gene calls are TRBV5-4 and TRBJ2-3; TRBD1 matches 8 bases. Germline CDR1 SGHNT, CDR2 YYREEE (reference sequence). With 2 bases clipped from V and 5 bases from J, the junction kept 7 bases outside the gene matches. This CDR3 has 15 residues. The CDR3 DNA sequence: TGTGCCAGCAGCTTAACCAAAACAGGGGGAGATACGCAGTATTTT. Translated: CASSLTKTGGDTQYF.

V and J are TRBV28 and TRBJ2-7, with D possibly called TRBD1 or TRBD2 (7 bases each). CDR1 MDHEN and CDR2 SYDVKM come from the germline V gene. This CDR3 has 14 amino acids. Trimming took 10 bases from V and 1 from J, leaving 17 bases between them. The CDR3: CATSWQGGSYEQYF. CDR3 DNA: TGTGCCACTTCGTGGCAGGGGGGGTCCTACGAGCAGTACTTC.

This rearrangement joins TRBV11-1 to TRBJ2-1; D uncertain. The CDR3 length is 13 residues. Germline lookup yields CDR1 SGHAT and CDR2 FQDESV (reference sequence). V was trimmed by 5 bases and J by 3 bases, leaving 8 bases between them. The CDR3 is CASSLGNYNEQFF. For the CDR3, the DNA is TGTGCCAGCAGCCTGGGAAACTACAATGAGCAGTTCTTC.

Turning to this clone: Other DNA sequences in the same sample also yield this CDR3. The V gene is TRBV5-5, the J gene TRBJ1-5, with 7 bases that match TRBD1. Germline V gene sequence: CDR1 SGHKS, CDR2 YYEKEE (reference sequence). This CDR3 has 14 amino acids. V gave up 2 bases and J gave up 4 bases; unmatched junction bases: 3. CDR3 sequence: CASSLGTANQPQHF. The CDR3 DNA follows: TGTGCCAGCAGCTTAGGGACAGCTAATCAGCCCCAGCATTTT.

The V gene is TRBV5-1, the J gene TRBJ2-1; no clear D gene. This CDR3 has 17 residues. CDR1 and CDR2 (germline): SGHRS, YFSETQ. V shed 1 base and J shed 0 bases, with 14 bases lying between them. CDR3 in DNA: TGCGCCAGCAGCTTGAACCCCAATCGATACTCCTACAATGAGCAGTTCTTC. This gives the protein CASSLNPNRYSYNEQFF.

The genes are TRBV4-1 and TRBJ2-5; no definite D call. Trimming left V 2 bases short and J 5 bases short, with 9 bases between. The length of the CDR3 is 13 residues. Germline CDR1 MGHRA, CDR2 YSYEKL. The CDR3 DNA reads as TGCGCCAGCAGCCAACTTGCTGGGGAGACCCAGTACTTC. It codes for CASSQLAGETQYF.

This clone was observed a few times. The chain carries TRBV27 and TRBJ1-5; D may be TRBD1 (6 bases). The CDR3 runs to 18 residues. The V and J ends lost 5 bases and 2 bases respectively, with 22 bases between them. Looked up from germline, CDR1 is MNHEY and CDR2 is SMNVEV (reference sequence). The DNA of the CDR3 is TGTGCCAGCAGTCAATCGGCTAGAGGGGGAAGCCGCAATCAGCCCCAGCATTTT. This gives the protein CASSQSARGGSRNQPQHF.

The V gene is TRBV29-1, the J gene TRBJ2-7; D is possibly TRBD1 (5 bases). This CDR3 is 13 amino acids long. Germline V gene sequence: CDR1 SQVTM, CDR2 ANQGSEA. Trimming removed 5 bases at V and 0 bases at J, with 11 bases between. The CDR3 is CSVRTLHSYEQYF. The CDR3 DNA follows: TGCAGCGTTAGGACACTACACTCCTACGAGCAGTACTTC.

The V gene is TRBV5-6, the J gene TRBJ1-1; D unclear. The CDR3 is 15 residues long. Germline-derived CDR1 and CDR2 are SGHDT and YYEEEE. The V end was cut by 2 bases, the J end by 4 bases, with 15 bases between. CDR3 nucleotide sequence: TGTGCCAGCAGCTTTATCGGAAAGTGGGGCACTGAAGCTTTCTTT. Its protein is CASSFIGKWGTEAFF.

This chain uses TRBV29-1 with TRBJ1-1, with 9 positions matching TRBD1. V trimming: 5 bases; J trimming: 10 bases; junction bases outside the gene matches: 5. The CDR3 has 11 amino acids. The V gene's germline CDR1 is SQVTM and CDR2 ANQGSEA. The CDR3 is CSVRDREAAFF. The DNA for the CDR3 is TGCAGCGTTCGGGACAGGGAGGCAGCTTTCTTT.

The chain uses TRBV7-9 and TRBJ2-5; TRBD1 aligns across 10 bases. The CDR3 has 15 residues. Unmatched junction bases numbered 9, after V lost 6 bases and J lost 5 bases. Germline CDR1 reads SEHNR; CDR2 reads FQNEAQ (reference sequence). The CDR3 region has the DNA TGTGCCAGCAGTTTCCCGACAGGGGGCACGGAGACCCAGTACTTC. Translating it yields CASSFPTGGTETQYF.

Of note for this clone: Other DNA sequences in the same sample also yield this CDR3. The chain links TRBV27 to TRBJ2-7; 10 bases map to TRBD1. The V segment lost 5 bases and the J segment 3 bases; nucleotides outside the gene matches: 4. CDR3 length: 14 residues. Per germline, CDR1 MNHEY and CDR2 SMNVEV (reference sequence). CDR3 sequence reads: CASSPRTGGYEQYF. The CDR3, as DNA: TGTGCCAGCAGTCCCCGGACAGGGGGCTACGAGCAGTACTTC.

J is TRBJ2-1 and V is TRBV28; TRBD1 is a possible D gene (6 bases). Trimming cost V 0 bases and J 9 bases, with 12 bases left between them. In germline, CDR1 is MDHEN, CDR2 SYDVKM. The CDR3 length is 14 residues. CDR3 coding DNA: TGTGCCAGCAGTTTATGGGACAGCGAGGTTGAGCAGTTCTTC. As protein: CASSLWDSEVEQFF.

V usage is TRBV20-1 and J usage is TRBJ2-7; no firm D call. Looked up from germline, CDR1 is DFQATT and CDR2 is SNEGSKA (reference sequence). The CDR3 consists of 10 residues. Trimming removed 4 bases from V and 7 bases from J, with 8 bases in between. CDR3 sequence: CSATEREQYF. CDR3 in DNA: TGCAGTGCTACCGAGAGGGAGCAGTACTTC.

This chain uses TRBV5-5 with TRBJ1-5; TRBD1 agrees at 7 bases. The CDR3 has 15 amino acids. Trimming at V came to 4 bases and at J to 4 bases, leaving 8 bases not matched to a gene. Looked up from germline, CDR1 is SGHKS and CDR2 is YYEKEE (reference sequence). The DNA of the CDR3 is TGTGCCAGCAGCCTGGGACAGAACCTAAATCAGCCCCAGCATTTT. Protein product: CASSLGQNLNQPQHF.

The chain joins TRBV19 to TRBJ1-5, with 7 bases identical to TRBD1. V lost 7 bases to trimming and J lost 7 bases; unmatched junction nucleotides: 7. The CDR3 extends over 13 amino acids. Germline V gene sequence: CDR1 LNHDA, CDR2 SQIVND (reference sequence). CDR3 nucleotide sequence: TGTGCCAGTATGGCCAGGGGGGGGCAGCCCCAGCATTTT. Translation: CASMARGGQPQHF.

V usage is TRBV28 and J usage is TRBJ1-5; the D gene is possibly TRBD1 (5 bases). The CDR3 is 13 amino acids. Trimming cost V 4 bases and J 3 bases, with 7 bases left between them. The germline V gene encodes CDR1 MDHEN and CDR2 SYDVKM. CDR3 sequence: CASSWDFNQPQHF. CDR3 DNA sequence: TGTGCCAGCAGTTGGGACTTCAATCAGCCCCAGCATTTT.

This clone was observed once. The chain uses TRBV2 and TRBJ1-2; no firm D call. Germline V gives CDR1 SNHLY, CDR2 FYNNEI. V was pared by 4 bases and J by 8 bases, with 11 bases between. The length of the CDR3 is 12 residues. For the CDR3, the DNA is TGTGCCAGCAGTGGAAGTTCCCGGGGCTACACCTTC. Its protein product is CASSGSSRGYTF.

The CDR3 region has the DNA TGTGCCAGCAGCTTTTACAGGGGGTCCACTGAAGCTTTCTTT. Amino acids: CASSFYRGSTEAFF. The chain links TRBV7-2 to TRBJ1-1; TRBD1 matches 8 bases. V trimming: 3 bases; J trimming: 4 bases; junction bases outside the gene matches: 4. The CDR3 length is 14 residues. Germline V gives CDR1 SGHTA, CDR2 FQGNSA. Full variable domain (rest looked up from reference TRBV7-2 and TRBJ1-1): GAGVSQSPSNKVTEKGKDVELRCDPISGHTALYWYRQSLGQGLEFLIYFQGNSAPDKSGLPSDRFSAERTGGSVSTLTIQRTQQEDSAVYLCASSFYRGSTEAFFGQGTRLTVV.

This sequence joins TRBV2 and TRBJ1-2; D gene uncertain. The CDR3 spans 14 residues. Germline-derived CDR1 and CDR2 are SNHLY and FYNNEI. V lost 4 bases to trimming and J lost 6 bases, with 15 bases between them. This chain's CDR3 is CASSVYPGLDGYTF. The CDR3, as DNA: TGTGCCAGCAGTGTGTATCCGGGATTAGATGGCTACACCTTC.

CDR3 amino acids: CASSPGSRGGPGQHF. The CDR3 bases are TGCGCCAGCAGCCCCGGAAGCAGGGGCGGACCCGGGCAGCATTTT. The genes are TRBV4-1 and TRBJ1-5, with D perhaps TRBD1 (6 bases). The germline gives CDR1 MGHRA, CDR2 YSYEKL. V shed 4 bases and J shed 13 bases, with 23 bases lying between them. The CDR3 consists of 15 residues.

The J gene is TRBJ1-2, the V gene TRBV4-3; the D is unclear. This CDR3 comprises 11 residues. Germline V lookup: CDR1 LGHNA, CDR2 YSLEER. V was clipped by 2 bases and J by 6 bases, with 4 bases between them. The CDR3 protein is CASSQRDGYTF. CDR3 bases: TGCGCCAGCAGCCAACGGGATGGCTACACCTTC.

The chain combines TRBV20-1 with TRBJ1-1, with a tentative D call TRBD1 (6 bases). CDR1 DFQATT and CDR2 SNEGSKA come from the germline V gene (reference sequence). The CDR3 sequence is 11 residues long. The V and J ends lost 4 bases and 11 bases respectively, with 14 bases between them. CDR3 residues: CSAMGAEVAFF. The CDR3 DNA reads TGCAGTGCTATGGGGGCGGAGGTGGCTTTCTTT.

The V call is TRBV18, the J call TRBJ1-3; D possibly corresponds to TRBD1 (6 bases). The CDR3 length is 16 residues. Per germline, CDR1 KGHSH and CDR2 LQKENI. V was cut by 3 bases and J by 3 bases, with 15 bases left in between. Written as DNA, the CDR3 is TGTGCCAGCTCACCTTTACAAGGGGGAAATGGAAACACCATATATTTT. It translates to CASSPLQGGNGNTIYF. Looking up the rest from reference TRBV18 and TRBJ1-3 gives the full variable domain: NAGVMQNPRHLVRRRGQEARLRCSPMKGHSHVYWYRQLPEEGLKFMVYLQKENIIDESGMPKERFSAEFPKEGPSILRIQQVVRGDSAAYFCASSPLQGGNGNTIYFGEGSWLTVV.

The chain carries TRBV27 and TRBJ2-3; D not resolved. CDR1 and CDR2 (germline): MNHEY, SMNVEV (reference sequence). The CDR3 covers 14 residues. V shed 6 bases and J shed 2 bases, with 12 bases lying between them. The CDR3 DNA sequence: TGTGCCAGCAGGCGCCATCTAGACACAGATACGCAGTATTTT. Translated, it gives CASRRHLDTDTQYF.

The chain couples TRBV6-1 to TRBJ1-2; the match to TRBD1 covers 7 bases. Germline values: CDR1 MNHNS, CDR2 SASEGT. This CDR3 contains 14 residues. With 2 bases clipped from V and 4 bases from J, the junction kept 4 bases outside the gene matches. CDR3 DNA: TGTGCCAGCAGTGAAAGGACAGGAAGCTATGGCTACACCTTC. As protein: CASSERTGSYGYTF.

The chain carries TRBV9 and TRBJ1-2; D is ambiguous. The CDR3 has 14 residues. Trimming pared 0 bases from V and 8 bases from J, leaving 14 bases between. Germline V lookup: CDR1 SGDLS, CDR2 YYNGEE. CDR3 coding DNA: TGTGCCAGCAGCGTAGTATCCTCGGGGTCGGGCTACACCTTC. It translates to CASSVVSSGSGYTF.

This clone was found once. The chain joins TRBV5-6 to TRBJ2-7; tentative D call: TRBD2 (6 bases). The V end lost 4 bases, the J end lost 5 bases, and 19 bases lay between the germline ends. The germline V gene has CDR1 SGHDT and CDR2 YYEEEE. This CDR3 region has 15 residues. For the CDR3, the DNA is TGTGCCAGCAGCACTAGACTAGACCTTACCCACGAGCAGTACTTC. Translating gives CASSTRLDLTHEQYF.